The sample holds a few counts of the clone carrying this T cell receptor beta chain. This sample is drawn from a study of cytomegalovirus exposure and HLA in healthy donors. PCR was performed using 60 Vbeta and 13 Jbeta primers. Assay: immunoSEQ multiplex PCR; the TCRdb copy retains only in-frame clones and omits some. The sample consists of more than 100,000 clones, about 73% of them appearing once. In germline, CDR1 is MDHEN, CDR2 SYDVKM. This CDR3 is built from 12 residues. V was cut by 7 bases and J by 5 bases, with 11 bases left in between. This TCR was recovered from a woman aged 40 to 49 in good health and CMV-seronegative. The sample was PBMCs. V and J are TRBV28 and TRBJ2-5, with a tentative D call TRBD2 (6 bases). The CDR3 is CASTLGGETQYF. CDR3 nucleotide sequence: TGTGCCAGCACCCTCGGAGGGGAGACCCAGTACTTC.